This T cell receptor (beta chain) was recorded in a study of radiotherapy plus CTLA-4 blockade in lung cancer. General study findings and limits: Radiotherapy was combined with ipilimumab, and tumor-derived TCR clones then expanded in blood.

CTLA-4 blockade using ipilimumab, together with focal radiation, was received by patients with chemo-refractory metastatic non-small-cell lung cancer. Germline values: CDR1 GTSNPN, CDR2 SVGIG (reference sequence). There are 16 residues in the CDR3. V shed 5 bases and J 0 bases; nucleotides not matched to a gene: 9. On this clone: Its antigen remains unknown.

Data came from immunoSEQ multiplex PCR; TCRdb stores just in-frame clones and leaves some out. The repertoire includes roughly 15,000 clones, 72% of them detected once, and around half sits in the top ten. This sample comprised peripheral blood, obtained from a patient treated with radiotherapy plus ipilimumab. The sequence derives from a human donor with non-small cell lung cancer whose response to radiotherapy plus ipilimumab could not be evaluated. J is TRBJ2-2 and V is TRBV30; 7 positions agree with TRBD1. The CDR3 DNA follows: TGTGCCTGGGGCCGGACCGGGACAGCGAACACCGGGGAGCTGTTTTTT. Amino acid sequence: CAWGRTGTANTGELFF.